Each of the 25 T cell receptor beta chains below was sequenced from the same sample in a study of cytomegalovirus exposure and HLA in healthy donors. Primers included in the PCR were 60 Vbeta and 13 Jbeta primers. The method was immunoSEQ multiplex PCR; TCRdb's version includes in-frame clones alone and lacks a portion of them. Found here are about 210,000 clones, roughly 83% of them singletons; the top ten hold 0.39%. The sequenced sample consisted of PBMCs. These receptor sequences come from a male donor in good health and CMV-seropositive.

The rearrangement joins TRBV4-2 to TRBJ2-5; perhaps TRBD2 as D (5 bases). V lost 6 bases and J lost 3, with 11 bases in between. The CDR3 sequence is 13 residues long. Looked up from germline, CDR1 is LGHNA and CDR2 is YNFKEQ. The CDR3 DNA reads as TGTGCCAGCAGTGCCTCAGCGGAAGAGACCCAGTACTTC. Protein: CASSASAEETQYF.

This chain connects TRBV7-3 to TRBJ1-1; D ambiguous. V lost 4 bases, J lost 4 bases, and 10 bases lay in between. CDR1 and CDR2 (germline): SGHTA, FQGTGA. The length of the CDR3 is 13 residues. CDR3 bases: TGTGCCAGCAGCTCTAGAGGGAGCACTGAAGCTTTCTTT. Translated, it gives CASSSRGSTEAFF.

V is TRBV7-3 and J is TRBJ1-1; D possibly corresponds to TRBD1 (6 bases). This CDR3 is built from 14 residues. The V and J ends lost 4 bases and 3 bases respectively, with 12 bases between them. CDR1 SGHTA and CDR2 FQGTGA come from the germline V gene. Here the CDR3 DNA reads TGTGCCAGCAGCTCGGACAGCTCGGACACTGAAGCTTTCTTT. Amino acids: CASSSDSSDTEAFF.

V and J are TRBV7-2 and TRBJ1-6; D remains unclear. Looked up from germline, CDR1 is SGHTA and CDR2 is FQGNSA. V was cut by 1 base and J by 9 bases, with 10 bases left in between. The CDR3 loop spans 14 amino acids. The CDR3, as DNA: TGTGCCAGCAGCTTAGGCGGCAGCCGTTCACCCCTCCACTTT. This codes for CASSLGGSRSPLHF.

This clone was counted once. This chain connects TRBV7-2 to TRBJ2-7; 9 nucleotides agree with TRBD2. Per germline, CDR1 SGHTA and CDR2 FQGNSA. The CDR3 consists of 17 residues. V dropped 1 base and J dropped 3; count of bases not matched to a gene: 10. CDR3 amino acids: CASSLGFLTSGYYEQYF. CDR3 nucleotide sequence: TGTGCCAGCAGCTTAGGATTTTTGACTAGCGGATACTACGAGCAGTACTTC.

This chain uses TRBV6-1 with TRBJ2-5; 11 bases are shared with TRBD2. Gene TRBJ2-7 matches the end of the DNA better, so the J call may be wrong. The CDR3 length is 15 residues. Germline V gene lookup returns CDR1 MNHNS and CDR2 SASEGT. The chain's CDR3 is CASRSLAGGPYEQYF. The CDR3 bases are TGTGCCAGCAGGTCCTTAGCGGGGGGGCCCTACGAGCAGTACTTC.

A few counts support this clone. The rearrangement links TRBV4-2 to TRBJ2-2; 10 bases match TRBD2. The germline CDR1 and CDR2 sequences are LGHNA and YNFKEQ. V lost 2 bases and J lost 4; bases outside the gene matches: 4. The CDR3 runs 16 residues. The CDR3 DNA is TGTGCCAGCAGCCAACGGACTAGCGGTGGCACCGGGGAGCTGTTTTTT. Its translation is CASSQRTSGGTGELFF.

The genes are TRBV7-2 and TRBJ2-7; 7 bases fit TRBD1. The V gene end was trimmed by 5 bases and the J gene end by 1 base; junction bases not matched to a gene: 5. CDR1 SGHTA and CDR2 FQGNSA come from the germline V gene. The CDR3 has 14 residues. CDR3 loop: CASSADRVSYEQYF. CDR3 DNA sequence: TGTGCCAGCAGCGCAGACAGGGTTTCCTACGAGCAGTACTTC.

The rearrangement uses TRBV19 and TRBJ1-5; D not resolved. Trimming took 3 bases from V and 7 from J, leaving 13 bases between them. Germline CDR1 LNHDA, CDR2 SQIVND (reference sequence). This CDR3 contains 14 residues. The CDR3 here is CASSMPTSGQPQHF. CDR3 in DNA: TGTGCCAGTAGTATGCCCACATCCGGGCAGCCCCAGCATTTT.

This chain joins TRBV11-3 and TRBJ2-7; no clear D. CDR1 is SGHNT and CDR2 is YENEEA in the germline V gene. V was trimmed by 5 bases and J by 7 bases, leaving 15 bases between them. This CDR3 spans 13 amino acids. The CDR3 region has the DNA TGTGCCAGCAGCCAAAACAGCCGTCTTGAGCAGTACTTC. This translates into CASSQNSRLEQYF.

The V gene is TRBV5-1, the J gene TRBJ1-3; TRBD1 aligns across 11 bases. Germline V gene sequence: CDR1 SGHRS, CDR2 YFSETQ. V lost 3 bases, J lost 2 bases, and 1 base stayed unmatched. CDR3 length: 15 residues. Written as DNA, the CDR3 is TGCGCCAGCAGCTCGGACAGGGGGCCTGGAAACACCATATATTTT. It yields the protein CASSSDRGPGNTIYF.

The chain uses TRBV9 and TRBJ2-2; D is ambiguous. Germline CDR1 reads SGDLS; CDR2 reads YYNGEE. V was clipped by 2 bases and J by 0 bases, with 8 bases between them. This CDR3 is built from 15 residues. CDR3 nucleotides: TGTGCCAGCAGCGTCGGTCCCTCGAACACCGGGGAGCTGTTTTTT. Translation: CASSVGPSNTGELFF. Together with reference TRBV9 and TRBJ2-2, the CDR3 gives the full variable domain: DSGVTQTPKHLITATGQRVTLRCSPRSGDLSVYWYQQSLDQGLQFLIQYYNGEERAKGNILERFSAQQFPDLHSELNLSSLELGDSALYFCASSVGPSNTGELFFGEGSRLTVL.

This clone turned up a few times. The gene calls are TRBV27 and TRBJ2-3, with 7 bases lining up with TRBD1. The CDR3 runs to 14 residues. Trimming removed 6 bases from V and 5 bases from J; junction bases left unmatched: 8. Germline CDR1 and CDR2: MNHEY and SMNVEV (reference sequence). The chain's CDR3 is CASRRQGGGDTQYF. The CDR3 DNA reads as TGTGCCAGCAGACGACAGGGCGGTGGAGATACGCAGTATTTT.

The V call is TRBV4-3, the J call TRBJ2-3; D gene unclear. CDR1 is LGHNA and CDR2 is YSLEER in the germline V gene. The CDR3 consists of 15 residues. The V end lost 0 bases, the J end lost 0 bases, and 7 bases lay between the germline ends. As DNA, the CDR3 is TGCGCCAGCAGCCAAGATGCGGAGAGCACAGATACGCAGTATTTT. Its translation is CASSQDAESTDTQYF.

V gene TRBV7-9 combines with J gene TRBJ1-4; 8 bases fit TRBD1. In germline, CDR1 is SEHNR, CDR2 FQNEAQ (reference sequence). V was pared by 3 bases and J by 10 bases, with 7 bases of the junction left unmatched. The CDR3 is made up of 14 amino acids. In DNA, the CDR3 is TGTGCCAGCAGCTTGGGACAGGTCTCGGGAAAACTGTTTTTT. Encoded protein: CASSLGQVSGKLFF.

This chain uses TRBV5-1 with TRBJ1-1; 9 nucleotides agree with TRBD1. The CDR3 contains 15 residues. V lost 4 bases, J lost 3 bases, and 7 bases stayed unmatched. The germline CDR1 and CDR2 sequences are SGHRS and YFSETQ. For the CDR3, the DNA is TGCGCCAGCAGCCCCGACCGGGACAGGGACACTGAAGCTTTCTTT. It specifies CASSPDRDRDTEAFF.

The gene calls are TRBV5-6 and TRBJ1-2; 7 nucleotides line up with TRBD1. The CDR3 is made up of 16 amino acids. Germline V gene data show CDR1 as SGHDT and CDR2 as YYEEEE. After removal of 0 bases from V and 3 bases from J, the junction contained 8 bases not matched to a gene. This CDR3 reads CASSLAPGGTYYGYTF. DNA for the CDR3: TGTGCCAGCAGCTTGGCCCCAGGGGGAACCTACTATGGCTACACCTTC.

The chain recombines TRBV19 with TRBJ2-5; TRBD2 matches at 7 bases. V shed 10 bases, J shed 7 bases, and the junction held 9 bases outside the gene matches. Germline V gene sequence: CDR1 LNHDA, CDR2 SQIVND (reference sequence). The CDR3 runs to 12 residues. The CDR3 nucleotides read TGTGCCACCCAACCGGGGGGAGGGACCCAGTACTTC. Residues: CATQPGGGTQYF.

The chain carries TRBV28 and TRBJ1-5; 8 bases align to TRBD1. Trimming removed 6 bases from V and 6 bases from J; junction bases left unmatched: 7. The CDR3 is made up of 14 amino acids. CDR1 is MDHEN, CDR2 SYDVKM, per germline. The CDR3 here is CASRPDRVGQPQHF. For the CDR3, the DNA is TGTGCCAGCAGACCGGACAGGGTAGGTCAGCCCCAGCATTTT.

To note about this clone: Other DNA variants within this sample encode the same CDR3. This rearrangement joins TRBV6-5 to TRBJ2-3; 8 bases fit TRBD1. Germline V gene lookup returns CDR1 MNHEY and CDR2 SVGAGI. Trimming at V came to 2 bases and at J to 4 bases, leaving 5 bases not matched to a gene. This CDR3 is 15 amino acids long. CDR3 region: CASSYRAGGADTQYF. DNA of the CDR3: TGTGCCAGCAGTTACAGGGCAGGGGGCGCAGATACGCAGTATTTT.

J is TRBJ1-2 and V is TRBV7-3; 8 bases line up with TRBD1. The CDR3 is 14 residues long. Germline V gene sequence: CDR1 SGHTA, CDR2 FQGTGA. The J segment lost 2 bases and the V segment lost 4 bases, leaving 3 bases of the junction unmatched. CDR3 in DNA: TGTGCCAGCAGCTCCCGGACAGGGAACTATGGCTACACCTTC. It is translated as CASSSRTGNYGYTF.

As DNA, the CDR3 is TGTGCCAGCAGCGGACAGGGGAACTCTGGAAACACCATATATTTT. Its translation: CASSGQGNSGNTIYF. The chain uses TRBV9 and TRBJ1-3; 8 positions agree with TRBD1. Germline V gives CDR1 SGDLS, CDR2 YYNGEE. The CDR3 extends over 15 amino acids. Trimming at V came to 3 bases and at J to 0 bases, leaving 2 bases not matched to a gene.

This clone was seen only a few times. The genes are TRBV9 and TRBJ1-5; 7 bases are a match to TRBD1. Germline CDR1 is SGDLS and CDR2 is YYNGEE. V lost 4 bases and J lost 0; bases outside the gene matches: 16. The CDR3 has 19 amino acids. CDR3 sequence reads: CASSTRSPGGCYSNQPQHF. The CDR3 DNA sequence: TGTGCCAGCAGCACACGATCCCCAGGGGGATGCTATAGCAATCAGCCCCAGCATTTT.

This chain links TRBV5-1 with TRBJ2-5, with TRBD1 matching 9 bases. The CDR3 runs 14 residues. The germline V gene has CDR1 SGHRS and CDR2 YFSETQ. V was pared by 0 bases and J by 4 bases, with 1 base of the junction left unmatched. The DNA for the CDR3 is TGCGCCAGCAGCTTGGGGGACAGGGTAGAGACCCAGTACTTC. As protein: CASSLGDRVETQYF. The complete variable domain, with remaining parts taken from reference TRBV5-1 and TRBJ2-5, reads KAGVTQTPRYLIKTRGQQVTLSCSPISGHRSVSWYQQTPGQGLQFLFEYFSETQRNKGNFPGRFSGRQFSNSRSEMNVSTLELGDSALYLCASSLGDRVETQYFGPGTRLLVL.

The rearrangement links TRBV4-3 to TRBJ2-1; 7 nucleotides align to TRBD2. Looked up from germline, CDR1 is LGHNA and CDR2 is YSLEER. This CDR3 is built from 17 residues. V gave up 0 bases and J gave up 9 bases; unmatched junction bases: 14. CDR3 region: CASSQDNVAAGVGEQFF. The DNA of the CDR3 is TGCGCCAGCAGCCAAGATAACGTGGCGGCGGGGGTCGGTGAGCAGTTCTTC.